Ten or more counts support the clone carrying this TCR beta chain. The antigen remains unidentified. This sample is drawn from a study of blood T cells in healthy people across ages. Study conclusions and caveats: There was no known CMV status for donors, so expanded clonotype changes were possibly confounded.

V shed 0 bases and J shed 5 bases, with 8 bases lying between them. There are 13 residues in the CDR3. Germline CDR1 reads SEHNR; CDR2 reads FQNEAQ (reference sequence). Together with a sample-barcoded 5' primer, a J-beta primer mix was included in a second PCR lasting about 6 to 11 cycles. TCRdb independently ran MiXCR on the 5' RACE reads; one entry per CDR3 protein. Of 1.5 million to 2 million distinct CDR3 sequences in the sample, roughly 27% were seen once. The origin of this receptor is a woman between 25 and 40 years old in good health. Material: blood. V gene TRBV7-9 combines with J gene TRBJ2-7, with D tentatively TRBD2 (6 bases). This CDR3 reads CASSLASSDEQYF. The CDR3 DNA reads as TGTGCCAGCAGCTTAGCGTCTAGCGACGAGCAGTACTTC.